The rows below give T cell receptor beta chains drawn from one sample of a study of control samples from healthy donors and cancer patients. Assay: immunoSEQ multiplex PCR; the TCRdb copy retains only in-frame clones and omits some. This sample yields over 65,000 clones, of which 85% to 95% are seen a single time; about 6.2% belongs to the top ten. What was sequenced was blood. The receptor source for this set is a middle-aged woman in good health. Both conserved end residues are trimmed from each CDR3.

V gene	J gene	CDR3 length	CDR3 protein
TRBV10-3	TRBJ2-5	15	AISAGLAGGRGETQY
TRBV27	TRBJ2-7	13	ASSLSTGFNYEQY
TRBV2	TRBJ1-4	14	ASSERTGASDEKLF
TRBV7-3	TRBJ1-1	12	ASSPGLTNTEAF
TRBV29-1	TRBJ2-2	10	SALANTGELF
TRBV6-2/TRBV6-3	TRBJ2-1	11	ASSPGVGYEQF
TRBV25-1	TRBJ1-3	15	ASLPWLCVDSGNTIY
TRBV5-1	TRBJ1-3	12	ASRADRGGNTIY
TRBV19	TRBJ2-5	12	ASSIVSSQETQY
TRBV5-4	TRBJ2-5	11	ASSLEGVETQY
TRBV30	TRBJ1-1	10	AWDPQAKGAF
TRBV14	TRBJ2-5	15	ASSQYGAGLGQETQY
TRBV7-9	TRBJ1-2	13	ASSSGQGSNYGYT
TRBV5-1	TRBJ1-1	11	ASSLGGTVEAF
TRBV4-1	TRBJ1-1	14	ASSRDIADKNTEAF
TRBV28	TRBJ1-3	11	ASSLSGRDTIY
TRBV6-5	TRBJ1-6	11	ASSYGGPSPLH
TRBV18	TRBJ2-7	12	ASSPYDRPYEQY
TRBV7-3	TRBJ1-6	14	ASSLTGPSGNSPLH
TRBV7-2	TRBJ1-2	12	ASSLEGRLYGYT
TRBV10-1	TRBJ2-1	11	ASSVRPYNEQF
TRBV7-8	TRBJ1-5	13	ASSFLGYSNQPQH